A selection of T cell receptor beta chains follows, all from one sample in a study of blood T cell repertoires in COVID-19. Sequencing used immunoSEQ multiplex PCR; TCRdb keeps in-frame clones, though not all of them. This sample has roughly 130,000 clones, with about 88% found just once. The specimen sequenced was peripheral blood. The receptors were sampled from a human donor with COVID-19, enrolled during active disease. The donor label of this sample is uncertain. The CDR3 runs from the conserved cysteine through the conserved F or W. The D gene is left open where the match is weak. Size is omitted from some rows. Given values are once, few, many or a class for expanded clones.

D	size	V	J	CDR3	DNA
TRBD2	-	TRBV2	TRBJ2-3	CASSEGLAGVVVHF	TGTGCCAGCAGTGAGGGACTAGCGGGAGTGGTCGTCCATTTT
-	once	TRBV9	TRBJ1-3	CASSYTTGPYSGNTIYF	TGTGCCAGCAGTTACACCACAGGACCGTACTCTGGAAACACCATATATTTT
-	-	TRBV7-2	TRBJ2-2	CASSLNPTNTGELFF	TGTGCCAGCAGCTTAAACCCAACTAACACCGGGGAGCTGTTTTTT
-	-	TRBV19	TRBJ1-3	CASRNRGPSGNTIYF	TGTGCCAGTAGGAACCGCGGGCCCTCTGGAAACACCATATATTTT
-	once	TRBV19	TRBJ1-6	CASRSSLELKSPLHF	TGTGCCAGCCGGAGTAGTTTGGAGTTAAAGTCACCCCTCCACTTT
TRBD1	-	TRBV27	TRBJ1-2	CASSPLRQGAVNSYGYTF	TGTGCCAGCAGTCCCCTTCGACAGGGGGCGGTAAATAGCTATGGCTACACCTTC
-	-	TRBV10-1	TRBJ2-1	CASSDRVDEQFF	TGCGCCAGCAGTGACAGGGTCGATGAGCAGTTCTTC
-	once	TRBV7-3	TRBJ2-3	CASSLQGRSTDTQYF	TGTGCCAGCAGCTTACAGGGCCGTAGCACAGATACGCAGTATTTT
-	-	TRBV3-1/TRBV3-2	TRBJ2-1	CASSQDYANHNEQFF	TGTGCCAGCAGCCAAGATTACGCGAATCACAATGAGCAGTTCTTC
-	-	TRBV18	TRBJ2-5	CASSPTRGAQYF	TGTGCCAGCTCACCAACCCGCGGAGCCCAGTACTTC
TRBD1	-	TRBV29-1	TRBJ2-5	CSADRDAPETQYF	TGCAGCGCAGACAGGGATGCCCCAGAGACCCAGTACTTC
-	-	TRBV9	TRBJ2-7	CASSVRSYGGREQYF	TGTGCCAGCAGCGTCCGTAGTTACGGGGGGCGAGAGCAGTACTTC
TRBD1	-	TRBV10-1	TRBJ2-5	CASGQTGLETQYF	TGCGCCAGCGGACAGACAGGGTTGGAGACCCAGTACTTC
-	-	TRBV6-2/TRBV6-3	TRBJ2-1	CASTPSGGNEQFF	TGTGCCAGCACCCCGTCCGGCGGCAATGAGCAGTTCTTC
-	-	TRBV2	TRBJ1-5	CASRGRGNQPQHF	TGTGCCAGCAGGGGGCGCGGCAATCAGCCCCAGCATTTT
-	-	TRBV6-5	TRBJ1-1	CASIGKYTEAFF	TGTGCCAGCATCGGGAAGTACACTGAAGCTTTCTTT
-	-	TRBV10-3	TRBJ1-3	CAISEFRDSGNTIYF	TGTGCCATCAGTGAGTTCAGGGACTCTGGAAACACCATATATTTT
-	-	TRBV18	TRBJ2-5	CASSYGGSQETQYF	TGTGCCAGCTCATATGGGGGCAGCCAAGAGACCCAGTACTTC
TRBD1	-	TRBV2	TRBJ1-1	CASRAGGTEAFF	TGTGCCAGCAGGGCAGGGGGCACTGAAGCTTTCTTT
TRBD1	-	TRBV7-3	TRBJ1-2	CASSFGQGDSNGYTF	TGTGCCAGCAGCTTCGGACAGGGGGATAGTAATGGCTACACCTTC
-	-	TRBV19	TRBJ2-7	CAALGELRDEQYF	TGTGCCGCCCTAGGAGAATTGCGGGACGAGCAGTACTTC
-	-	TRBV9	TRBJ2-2	CASSVAGDSYTGELFF	TGTGCCAGCAGCGTAGCAGGCGACAGCTACACCGGGGAGCTGTTTTTT
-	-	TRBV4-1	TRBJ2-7	CASSQVGGVPYEQYF	TGCGCCAGCAGCCAAGTAGGGGGAGTTCCCTACGAGCAGTACTTC
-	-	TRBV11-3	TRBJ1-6	CASSQEDSPLHF	TGTGCCAGCAGCCAGGAAGATTCACCCCTCCACTTT
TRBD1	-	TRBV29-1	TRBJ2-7	CSVTPDRGRSYEQYF	TGCAGCGTGACGCCGGACAGGGGGCGATCCTACGAGCAGTACTTC
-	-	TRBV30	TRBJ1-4	CACRGAGKLFF	TGTGCCTGCCGGGGTGCTGGAAAACTGTTTTTT
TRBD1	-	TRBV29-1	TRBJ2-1	CSVKRGLFNEQFF	TGCAGCGTTAAGAGGGGGCTCTTCAATGAGCAGTTCTTC
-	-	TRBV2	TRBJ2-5	CASSAGRRAQETQYF	TGTGCCAGCAGTGCGGGTCGGAGGGCCCAAGAGACCCAGTACTTC
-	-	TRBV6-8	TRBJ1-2	CGVPRGAPSPNYGYTF	TGTGGAGTCCCTCGGGGGGCCCCATCACCTAACTATGGCTACACCTTC
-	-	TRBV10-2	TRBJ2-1	CASHPTVGRSSYNEQFF	TGCGCCAGCCACCCGACGGTGGGGAGAAGCTCCTACAATGAGCAGTTCTTC
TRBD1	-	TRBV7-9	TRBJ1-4	CASSSPPDRVEEKLFF	TGTGCCAGCAGCTCCCCCCCCGACAGGGTTGAGGAAAAACTGTTTTTT
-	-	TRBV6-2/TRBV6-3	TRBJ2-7	CASGRDNNYEQYF	TGTGCCAGCGGCCGGGACAACAACTACGAGCAGTACTTC
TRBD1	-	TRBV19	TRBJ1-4	CASSSLGTGSEKLFF	TGTGCCAGTAGCTCCCTCGGGACAGGGAGTGAAAAACTGTTTTTT
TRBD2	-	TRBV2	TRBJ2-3	CASTQVGLPNTDTQYF	TGTGCCAGCACCCAAGTGGGACTACCGAACACAGATACGCAGTATTTT
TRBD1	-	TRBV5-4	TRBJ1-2	CASSPTGIDGYTF	TGTGCCAGCAGCCCGACAGGGATCGATGGCTACACCTTC
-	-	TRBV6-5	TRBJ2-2	CASSYSRGTGELFF	TGTGCCAGCAGTTACTCGAGAGGGACCGGGGAGCTGTTTTTT
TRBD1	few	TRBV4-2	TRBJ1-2	CASSQDPQGDYGYTF	TGTGCCAGCAGCCAAGATCCGCAGGGGGACTATGGCTACACCTTC
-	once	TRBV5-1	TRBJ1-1	CASSPYTRTDWYTEAFF	TGCGCCAGCAGCCCTTATACGAGGACAGATTGGTACACTGAAGCTTTCTTT
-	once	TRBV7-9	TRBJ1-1	CASSKGARGEAFF	TGTGCCAGCAGCAAAGGGGCTAGGGGTGAAGCTTTCTTT
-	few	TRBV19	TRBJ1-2	CASTAGPRARGYTF	TGTGCCAGTACCGCAGGTCCCAGGGCGAGGGGCTACACCTTC
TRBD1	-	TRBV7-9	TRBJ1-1	CASSPGQGADTEAFF	TGTGCCAGCAGCCCCGGACAGGGCGCTGATACTGAAGCTTTCTTT
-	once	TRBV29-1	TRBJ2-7	CSVSGRSYEQYF	TGCAGCGTAAGCGGTCGCTCCTACGAGCAGTACTTC
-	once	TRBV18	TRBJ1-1	CASSRIENTEAFF	TGTGCCAGCTCGCGAATCGAGAACACTGAAGCTTTCTTT
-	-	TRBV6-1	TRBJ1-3	CASSEETLLSGNTIYF	TGTGCCAGCAGTGAAGAGACACTGCTCTCTGGAAACACCATATATTTT
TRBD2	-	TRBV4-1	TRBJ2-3	CASSQGGTSGAGDTQYF	TGCGCCAGCAGCCAAGGGGGGACTAGCGGGGCGGGGGATACGCAGTATTTT
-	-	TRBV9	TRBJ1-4	CASSLQDYGNEKLFF	TGTGCCAGCAGCCTCCAAGACTACGGGAATGAAAAACTGTTTTTT
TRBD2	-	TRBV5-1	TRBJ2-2	CASSRAGVNTGELFF	TGCGCCAGCAGTCGAGCGGGGGTGAACACCGGGGAGCTGTTTTTT
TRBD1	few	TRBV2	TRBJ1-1	CASSRDRGGAFF	TGTGCCAGCAGTCGCGACAGGGGTGGGGCTTTCTTT
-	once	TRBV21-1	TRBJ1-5	CASSKVQGGVNQPQHF	TGTGCCAGCAGCAAAGTACAGGGGGGGGTCAATCAGCCCCAGCATTTT
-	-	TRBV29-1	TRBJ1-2	CSVGVEGPSYGYTF	TGCAGCGTTGGGGTGGAGGGGCCAAGCTATGGCTACACCTTC
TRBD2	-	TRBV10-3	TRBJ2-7	CAISETSGIYEQYF	TGTGCCATCAGTGAGACTAGCGGGATCTACGAGCAGTACTTC
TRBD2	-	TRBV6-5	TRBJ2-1	CASSQRGVIYEQFF	TGTGCCAGCAGTCAGCGGGGGGTCATCTATGAGCAGTTCTTC
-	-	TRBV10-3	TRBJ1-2	CAISERVAGAEDGYTF	TGTGCCATCAGTGAGCGAGTGGCAGGGGCAGAGGATGGCTACACCTTC
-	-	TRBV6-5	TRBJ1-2	CASALDSNYGYTF	TGTGCCAGCGCCCTTGACAGTAACTATGGCTACACCTTC
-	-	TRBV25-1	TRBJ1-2	CASSPSSSANYGYTF	TGTGCCAGCAGTCCCTCATCTTCGGCTAACTATGGCTACACCTTC